This T cell receptor beta chain was sequenced during a study of beta chain features in type 1 diabetes. Study-level background: Patients looked much like healthy donors when it came to age, gender and cell yields.

Study results and caveats: Type 1 diabetes patients had TCRB CDR3s that were shorter (moderately but significantly so) in all four CD4+ subsets. Within the patient group, naive, central memory and Treg TCRB repertoires appeared more similar to each other than within healthy donors.

On this clone: Antigen: not known. This specimen includes other DNA sequences encoding the same CDR3.

Expressed TCRB transcripts were sequenced because the isolated RNA had all been reverse transcribed beforehand. Roughly 3.57 million reads on average were seen across naive, central memory and regulatory T cell samples. Generated by immunoSEQ multiplex PCR, the TCRdb table keeps only in-frame clones and is missing some. The sample carries some 640,000 clones, around 15% recorded once. From germline, CDR1 is GTSNPN and CDR2 SVGIG (reference sequence). The CDR3 loop spans 13 amino acids. With 5 bases removed from V and 0 bases from J, the gap between germline ends came to 10 bases. The chain has TRBV30 and TRBJ1-1; D gene ambiguous. The receptor comes from a man aged 18 to 30 with type 1 diabetes. The material sequenced was naive CD4+ T cells from blood. CDR3 DNA sequence: TGTGCCTGGTCTAGAGACATGAACACTGAAGCTTTCTTT. Its translation: CAWSRDMNTEAFF. The whole variable domain, filled in from reference TRBV30 and TRBJ1-1, reads SQTIHQWPATLVQPVGSPLSLECTVEGTSNPNLYWYRQAAGRGLQLLFYSVGIGQISSEVPQNLSASRPQDRQFILSSKKLLLSDSGFYLCAWSRDMNTEAFFGQGTRLTVV.